This T cell receptor (beta chain) comes out of a study of OX40 agonist ivuxolimab in advanced cancers. The wider study: The eligibility criteria allowed prior anti-PD-1, anti-PD-L1 or anti-CTLA-4 therapy, and 30% to 40% had some. General study findings and limits: The study observed clonal expansion of CD4+ and CD8+ blood T cells by week 6 at 0.1 to 3.0 mg/kg.

The CDR3 extends over 15 amino acids. CDR1 is SEHNR, CDR2 FQNEAQ, per germline (reference sequence). Deletions cut 3 bases from V and 2 bases from J, with 12 bases between. On this clone itself: Its antigen is undetermined.

Only in-frame clones appear in the TCRdb table, and some are missing; sequencing was by immunoSEQ multiplex PCR. The sample includes about 79,000 clones, approximately 90% of them seen just once. Source: CD4+ or CD8+ T cells sorted from blood, taken in a trial of the OX40 agonist ivuxolimab. The chain employs TRBV7-9 and TRBJ2-3; no clear D gene. The clonotype comes from an adult with an advanced solid tumor such as melanoma, head and neck, liver or kidney cancer. This CDR3 reads CASSFDGTSTDTQYF. CDR3 DNA: TGTGCCAGCAGCTTTGACGGAACGTCCACAGATACGCAGTATTTT.